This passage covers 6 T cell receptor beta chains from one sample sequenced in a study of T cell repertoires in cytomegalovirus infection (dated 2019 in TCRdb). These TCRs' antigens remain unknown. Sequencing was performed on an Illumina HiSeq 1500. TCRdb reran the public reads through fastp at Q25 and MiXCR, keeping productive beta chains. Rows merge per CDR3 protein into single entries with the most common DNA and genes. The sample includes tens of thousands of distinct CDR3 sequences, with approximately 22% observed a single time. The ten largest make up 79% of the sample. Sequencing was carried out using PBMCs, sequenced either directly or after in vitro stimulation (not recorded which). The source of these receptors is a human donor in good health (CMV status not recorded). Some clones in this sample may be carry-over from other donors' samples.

CDR3 loop: CASREREGYQETQYF. CDR3 in DNA: TGTGCCAGCAGGGAACGGGAGGGCTACCAAGAGACCCAGTACTTC. The chain joins TRBV2 to TRBJ2-5, with 8 positions matching TRBD2. Germline V gene lookup returns CDR1 SNHLY and CDR2 FYNNEI. V lost 6 bases and J lost 0; bases outside the gene matches: 6. This CDR3 comprises 15 residues.

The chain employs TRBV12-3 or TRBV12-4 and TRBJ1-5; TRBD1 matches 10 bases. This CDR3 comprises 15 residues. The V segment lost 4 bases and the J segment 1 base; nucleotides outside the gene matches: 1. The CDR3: CASSSTGGSNQPQHF. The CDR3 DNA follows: TGTGCCAGCAGTTCGACAGGGGGCAGCAATCAGCCCCAGCATTTT.

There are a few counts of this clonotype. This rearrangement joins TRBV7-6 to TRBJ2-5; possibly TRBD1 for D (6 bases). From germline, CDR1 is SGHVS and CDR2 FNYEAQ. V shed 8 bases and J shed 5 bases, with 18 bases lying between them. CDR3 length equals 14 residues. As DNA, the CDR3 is TGTGCCAGCGGTCGGCAGGGGATAACGGAGACCCAGTACTTC. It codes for CASGRQGITETQYF.

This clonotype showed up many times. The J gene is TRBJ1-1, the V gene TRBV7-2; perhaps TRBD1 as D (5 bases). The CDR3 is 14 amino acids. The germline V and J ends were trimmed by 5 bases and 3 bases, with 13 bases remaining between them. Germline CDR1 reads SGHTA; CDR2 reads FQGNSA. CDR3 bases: TGTGCCAGCAGCCCCCGGGGGACCGACACTGAAGCTTTCTTT. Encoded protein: CASSPRGTDTEAFF.

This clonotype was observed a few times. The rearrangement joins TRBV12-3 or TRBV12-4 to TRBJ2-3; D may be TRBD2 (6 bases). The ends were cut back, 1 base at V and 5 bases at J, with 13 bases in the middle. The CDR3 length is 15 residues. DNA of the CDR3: TGTGCCAGCAGTTTAGGCGGGAAATTTGAAGATACGCAGTATTTT. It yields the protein CASSLGGKFEDTQYF.

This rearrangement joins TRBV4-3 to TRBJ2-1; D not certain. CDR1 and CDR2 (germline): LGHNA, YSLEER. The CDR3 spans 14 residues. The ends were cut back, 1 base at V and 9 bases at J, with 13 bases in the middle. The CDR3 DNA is TGCGCCAGCAGCCAAGGAAGACAAACGTTTGAGCAGTTCTTC. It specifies CASSQGRQTFEQFF.